The 30 T cell receptor beta chains presented below share a single source sample, sequenced in a study of T-cell reconstitution after alpha-beta-depleted transplantation in children. Construction of the TCRbeta library involved unique molecular identifiers. From the PCR reads, TCRdb called clonotypes with MiXCR, one entry per CDR3 protein. The sample includes approximately 430,000 distinct CDR3 sequences, around 15% of them seen just once. Sequenced here: PBMCs, mostly from graft donor cells, sampled 360 days after TCRalphabeta/CD19-depleted stem cell transplant. The receptor set was obtained from a boy younger than two who had a stem cell transplant for Wiskott-Aldrich syndrome, so the T cells may come from the graft donor.

This clonotype was observed a few times. This chain links TRBV5-1 with TRBJ2-3, with D uncertain. The CDR3 is 13 amino acids. Deletions cut 1 base from V and 5 bases from J, with 8 bases between. The germline V gene has CDR1 SGHRS and CDR2 YFSETQ. The CDR3 is CASSLREGDTQYF. CDR3 coding DNA: TGCGCCAGCAGCTTGAGGGAAGGAGATACGCAGTATTTT.

In this sample, this clonotype turned up a few times. The chain combines TRBV25-1 with TRBJ2-1, with TRBD2 identical over 11 bases. Germline V lookup: CDR1 MGHDK, CDR2 SYGVNS. This CDR3 has 17 amino acids. With V trimmed by 1 base and J by 4 bases, 6 bases remained unmatched. CDR3 residues: CASSESRSSGGYNEQFF. CDR3 coding DNA: TGTGCCAGCAGTGAATCACGGTCTAGCGGGGGGTACAATGAGCAGTTCTTC.

In its sample, this clonotype was seen many times. CDR3 residues: CASSSPTGRKTGELFF. The DNA of the CDR3 is TGTGCCAGCAGCTCACCGACAGGGAGAAAGACCGGGGAGCTGTTTTTT. This sequence joins TRBV7-9 and TRBJ2-2, with TRBD1 matching over 7 bases. This CDR3 is 16 amino acids long. Losses at the gene ends were 4 bases for V and 5 bases for J; bases not matched to a gene: 10. Germline CDR1 SEHNR, CDR2 FQNEAQ (reference sequence).

The chain employs TRBV20-1 and TRBJ2-1; 7 bases map to TRBD2. V lost 5 bases and J lost 0; bases outside the gene matches: 4. CDR3 length: 14 residues. Germline assignment: CDR1 DFQATT and CDR2 SNEGSKA (reference sequence). In DNA form, the CDR3 reads TGCAGTGCTGGAGCGGGGCGCTCCTACAATGAGCAGTTCTTC. Protein product: CSAGAGRSYNEQFF.

J is TRBJ2-3 and V is TRBV24-1, with TRBD2 identical over 8 bases. The CDR3 totals 15 residues. Trimming removed 2 bases from V and 12 bases from J; junction bases left unmatched: 12. Per germline, CDR1 KGHDR and CDR2 SFDVKD. CDR3 amino acids: CATSDSVGRAPPQYF. The CDR3 region has the DNA TGTGCCACCAGTGATTCTGTCGGGAGGGCCCCTCCACAGTATTTT.

This clonotype has only a few counts. J is TRBJ2-3 and V is TRBV18, with unresolved D. Germline assignment: CDR1 KGHSH and CDR2 LQKENI. The CDR3 runs to 14 residues. V was shortened by 6 bases and J by 1 base, with 11 bases between the two germline ends. CDR3 nucleotides: TGTGCCAGCTCCCCATACGCGGGCACAGATACGCAGTATTTT. Its protein product is CASSPYAGTDTQYF.

This clonotype was recorded once. This chain uses TRBV28 with TRBJ2-2, with a weak D call TRBD1 (6 bases). Germline CDR1 MDHEN, CDR2 SYDVKM. The CDR3 runs to 15 residues. V was clipped by 5 bases and J by 1 base, with 11 bases between them. CDR3 in amino acids: CASSPPDRNTGELFF. Written as DNA, the CDR3 is TGTGCCAGCAGTCCCCCGGACAGGAACACCGGGGAGCTGTTTTTT.

Turning to this clonotype: Relative to the germline gene, one junction end is altered; a read error may explain this. This sequence joins TRBV12-3 or TRBV12-4 and TRBJ2-7, with 10 bases identical to TRBD2. The CDR3 spans 14 residues. The CDR3 DNA is TGTGCCAGCAGTTCACCGGGACTAGCGTCTCCCAAGAACTTC. Translating it yields CASSSPGLASPKNF.

This clonotype has a handful of counts. The chain couples TRBV20-1 to TRBJ2-1; either TRBD1 or TRBD2 may supply D (5 bases each). This CDR3 has 18 residues. Trimming removed 2 bases from V and 3 bases from J, with 23 bases in between. Germline CDR1 is DFQATT and CDR2 is SNEGSKA (reference sequence). DNA for the CDR3: TGCAGTGCTAGAAGGGGCGGGCTAGCAAAGGTCTTCTACAATGAGCAGTTCTTC. Amino acid sequence: CSARRGGLAKVFYNEQFF.

The rearrangement uses TRBV12-3 or TRBV12-4 and TRBJ1-2; D is ambiguous. The V end was cut by 1 base, the J end by 6 bases, with 6 bases between. This CDR3 has 12 amino acids. The CDR3 DNA sequence: TGTGCCAGCAGTTTAGTCGGCGATGGCTACACCTTC. As protein: CASSLVGDGYTF.

The genes are TRBV12-3 or TRBV12-4 and TRBJ2-1; D not resolved. The CDR3 is made up of 14 amino acids. With 0 bases removed from V and 9 bases from J, the gap between germline ends came to 12 bases. CDR3 DNA sequence: TGTGCCAGCAGTTTAGCGCTAGACCTTCCTGAGCAGTTCTTC. Its translation is CASSLALDLPEQFF.

DNA of the CDR3: TGCAGCACCGGAGGCTTCCAAGAGACCCAGTACTTC. Translated: CSTGGFQETQYF. This chain uses TRBV29-1 with TRBJ2-5, with D tentatively TRBD2 (5 bases). This CDR3 contains 12 residues. The germline V and J ends were trimmed by 8 bases and 1 base, with 11 bases remaining between them. From germline, CDR1 is SQVTM and CDR2 ANQGSEA.

In this sample, this clonotype turned up a few times. This chain links TRBV7-2 with TRBJ1-5, with D tentatively TRBD1 (5 bases). This CDR3 is 13 amino acids long. From germline, CDR1 is SGHTA and CDR2 FQGNSA. V shed 0 bases and J shed 7 bases, with 7 bases lying between them. CDR3 in amino acids: CASSLARGQPQHF. DNA of the CDR3: TGTGCCAGCAGCTTAGCTCGGGGGCAGCCCCAGCATTTT.

This clonotype was found many times. The chain employs TRBV7-2 and TRBJ2-3; no reliable D call. CDR1 and CDR2 (germline): SGHTA, FQGNSA. The CDR3 is 15 residues long. The V and J ends lost 3 bases and 1 base respectively, with 11 bases between them. CDR3 amino acids: CASSLVGPGTDTQYF. Here the CDR3 DNA reads TGTGCCAGCAGCTTGGTCGGGCCCGGCACAGATACGCAGTATTTT. The variable domain in full, completed from reference TRBV7-2 and TRBJ2-3, reads GAGVSQSPSNKVTEKGKDVELRCDPISGHTALYWYRQSLGQGLEFLIYFQGNSAPDKSGLPSDRFSAERTGGSVSTLTIQRTQQEDSAVYLCASSLVGPGTDTQYFGPGTRLTVL.

The gene calls are TRBV11-2 and TRBJ2-2; D perhaps matches TRBD1 (6 bases). CDR3 length: 13 residues. CDR1 and CDR2 from the germline V gene are SGHAT and FQNNGV. V was shortened by 3 bases and J by 5 bases, with 7 bases between the two germline ends. The CDR3 here is CASSFQGTGELFF. The CDR3 region has the DNA TGTGCCAGCAGCTTCCAGGGGACCGGGGAGCTGTTTTTT.

A few counts support this clonotype. As DNA, the CDR3 is TGTGCCAGCAGCCGCCAGGCCTACTACGAGCAGTACTTC. Protein sequence: CASSRQAYYEQYF. V usage is TRBV7-2 and J usage is TRBJ2-7; no reliable D call. V was trimmed by 5 bases and J by 3 bases, leaving 11 bases between them. Germline CDR1 and CDR2: SGHTA and FQGNSA. The CDR3 is 13 residues long.

The V gene is TRBV19, the J gene TRBJ2-2; possible D gene TRBD2, 7 bases. CDR3 length: 16 residues. Trimming pared 8 bases from V and 6 bases from J, leaving 22 bases between. Germline V lookup: CDR1 LNHDA, CDR2 SQIVND (reference sequence). The CDR3 nucleotides read TGTGCCAGTCTCAATCCTGGGGGGGGCGCAGCCGGGGAGCTGTTTTTT. It yields the protein CASLNPGGGAAGELFF.

V usage is TRBV20-1 and J usage is TRBJ2-7; D ambiguous. The CDR3 sequence is 11 residues long. CDR1 is DFQATT, CDR2 SNEGSKA, per germline (reference sequence). Trimming shortened V by 4 bases and J by 6 bases, and 10 bases separated the two germline ends. CDR3 amino acids: CSATPSIEQYF. CDR3 nucleotide sequence: TGCAGTGCTACACCCTCTATCGAGCAGTACTTC.

The V call is TRBV3-1, the J call TRBJ2-2; 10 bases line up with TRBD2. Germline assignment: CDR1 LGHDT and CDR2 YNNKEL (reference sequence). J lost 7 bases, V lost 4 bases, and 6 bases had no gene match. The CDR3 is made up of 15 amino acids. CDR3 DNA sequence: TGTGCCAGCAGCCTCGGGACTAGCGTCGGCGGGGAGCTGTTTTTT. This encodes CASSLGTSVGGELFF.

This clonotype was seen many times. This chain uses TRBV11-2 with TRBJ2-3; either TRBD1 or TRBD2 may supply D (5 bases each). The CDR3 is 15 amino acids. Germline V CDR1 and CDR2: SGHAT, FQNNGV. V gave up 4 bases and J gave up 2 bases, with 13 bases separating them. CDR3 protein: CASSSVRGSTDTQYF. CDR3 bases: TGTGCCAGCAGCTCCGTTCGGGGCTCCACAGATACGCAGTATTTT. The full variable domain, completed using reference TRBV11-2 and TRBJ2-3, is EAGVAQSPRYKIIEKRQSVAFWCNPISGHATLYWYQQILGQGPKLLIQFQNNGVVDDSQLPKDRFSAERLKGVDSTLKIQPAKLEDSAVYLCASSSVRGSTDTQYFGPGTRLTVL.

This clonotype has more than one count but fewer than ten. The chain is built from TRBV4-3 and TRBJ2-7; TRBD2 might be the D (6 bases). The CDR3 runs 14 residues. Trimming pared 0 bases from V and 7 bases from J, leaving 13 bases between. Germline CDR1 and CDR2: LGHNA and YSLEER. The CDR3 sequence is CASSQDLGRGEQYF. DNA for the CDR3: TGCGCCAGCAGCCAAGATTTAGGCCGGGGGGAGCAGTACTTC.

This clonotype appeared a few times. The V and J genes are TRBV5-1 and TRBJ2-1, with D possibly TRBD1 on 6 matching bases. The CDR3 has 17 residues. CDR1 is SGHRS and CDR2 is YFSETQ in the germline V gene. V dropped 3 bases and J dropped 1 base, with 17 bases sitting between them. The CDR3 spells CASSSPSRTVSYNEQFF. In nucleotides, the CDR3 is TGCGCCAGCAGCTCACCTTCAAGGACAGTATCCTACAATGAGCAGTTCTTC.

This clonotype occurred a few times. The rearrangement uses TRBV12-3 or TRBV12-4 and TRBJ1-6; D call uncertain. This CDR3 region has 15 residues. Trimming removed 5 bases at V and 3 bases at J, with 11 bases between. The CDR3 loop is CASSQTGRYNSPLHF. In DNA, the CDR3 is TGTGCCAGCAGTCAAACCGGACGCTATAATTCACCCCTCCACTTT.

V and J are TRBV5-1 and TRBJ2-3; perhaps TRBD2 as D (5 bases). Trimming took off 0 bases at V and 4 bases at J, with 15 bases between the two ends. The CDR3 runs 16 residues. CDR1 SGHRS and CDR2 YFSETQ come from the germline V gene. The CDR3 spells CASSLGRTALPDTQYF. Here the CDR3 DNA reads TGCGCCAGCAGCTTGGGGCGGACTGCCCTCCCAGATACGCAGTATTTT.

The chain couples TRBV12-3 or TRBV12-4 to TRBJ2-5; TRBD1 might be the D (6 bases). Trimming removed 6 bases from V and 0 bases from J, with 20 bases in between. This CDR3 has 17 residues. CDR3 DNA sequence: TGTGCCAGCAGCCCTGGACAGAGAGTTAAGTACCAAGAGACCCAGTACTTC. Its translation is CASSPGQRVKYQETQYF.

The chain has TRBV15 and TRBJ2-6; TRBD1 aligns across 12 bases. This CDR3 is 15 amino acids long. With 9 bases clipped from V and 4 bases from J, the junction kept 4 bases outside the gene matches. The germline V gene has CDR1 LNHNV and CDR2 YYDKDF (reference sequence). CDR3 in DNA: TGTGCCACTGGGACAGGGGGCCCCGGGGCCAACGTCCTGACTTTC. It is translated as CATGTGGPGANVLTF.

The chain uses TRBV10-2 and TRBJ1-1; D call uncertain. This CDR3 is 15 amino acids long. Trimming cost V 3 bases and J 0 bases, with 11 bases left between them. CDR1 is WSHSY and CDR2 is SAAADI in the germline V gene. The CDR3 bases are TGCGCCAGCAGTGACTCTCTTATCGTGAACACTGAAGCTTTCTTT. Translated: CASSDSLIVNTEAFF.

This clonotype was seen more than once but under ten times. This chain uses TRBV15 with TRBJ2-7; 12 bases line up with TRBD1. Germline loops: CDR1 LNHNV, CDR2 YYDKDF (reference sequence). The CDR3 contains 14 residues. Trimming removed 4 bases from V and 6 bases from J; junction bases left unmatched: 4. The CDR3 here is CATSNRDRGREQYF. The CDR3, as DNA: TGTGCCACCAGCAACCGGGACAGGGGGCGCGAGCAGTACTTC.

This clonotype was recorded a few times. The V and J genes are TRBV12-3 or TRBV12-4 and TRBJ1-4; 7 bases map to TRBD1. This CDR3 contains 15 residues. The trim removed 3 bases at V and 4 bases at J, leaving 5 bases unmatched. CDR3 DNA: TGTGCCAGCAGTTTCTCGGACAGGAGTAATGAAAAACTGTTTTTT. This encodes CASSFSDRSNEKLFF.

This clonotype showed up just a few times. The rearrangement joins TRBV5-1 to TRBJ2-3, with 8 bases that match TRBD2. In germline, CDR1 is SGHRS, CDR2 YFSETQ. The junction had 6 bases not matched to a gene; V was cut back by 0 bases and J by 3 bases. The CDR3 contains 16 residues. CDR3 amino acids: CASSLGAGAPTDTQYF. The DNA of the CDR3 is TGCGCCAGCAGCTTGGGAGCGGGAGCACCTACAGATACGCAGTATTTT. The whole variable domain, remainder taken from reference TRBV5-1 and TRBJ2-3, is KAGVTQTPRYLIKTRGQQVTLSCSPISGHRSVSWYQQTPGQGLQFLFEYFSETQRNKGNFPGRFSGRQFSNSRSEMNVSTLELGDSALYLCASSLGAGAPTDTQYFGPGTRLTVL.